The rows below give T cell receptor beta chains drawn from one sample of a study of cytomegalovirus exposure and HLA in healthy donors. Profiled with immunoSEQ multiplex PCR; TCRdb holds only in-frame clones, not every one. This repertoire shows roughly 100,000 clones, approximately 81% found once; its top ten account for less than 3.5%. The sequencing input was PBMCs. The receptor set was obtained from a woman in her thirties or forties in good health and CMV-seronegative. The conserved cysteine and the conserved F or W are not part of the CDR3 here. The order of the fields is V gene, CDR3 protein.

v_call: TRBV5-1
cdr3_aa: ASSPGTAALSQLF

v_call: TRBV6-1
cdr3_aa: ASSEGIVQYGYT

v_call: TRBV4-1
cdr3_aa: ASSQRELGTDTQY

v_call: TRBV19
cdr3_aa: ASASRRSFMNTEAF

v_call: TRBV29-1
cdr3_aa: SVKSGTGYTHGYT

v_call: TRBV1
cdr3_aa: TSSQGEPTIRHSNQPQH

v_call: TRBV15
cdr3_aa: ATTSTLAGSYEQY

v_call: TRBV27
cdr3_aa: ASSPREVRNTGELF

v_call: TRBV6-1
cdr3_aa: ASSEPYYEQY

v_call: TRBV7-7
cdr3_aa: ASSQGGGRRNEQF

v_call: TRBV6-6
cdr3_aa: ASSYSSYSYEQY

v_call: TRBV18
cdr3_aa: ASSQREGRIDTQY

v_call: TRBV2
cdr3_aa: ASRIRAGGGNQPQH

v_call: TRBV6-5
cdr3_aa: ASSYTLASGVGEQY

v_call: TRBV4-2
cdr3_aa: ASSQGDSDNEQF

v_call: TRBV19
cdr3_aa: AGSRGDGELF

v_call: TRBV28
cdr3_aa: ASSHLPTSEQY

v_call: TRBV9
cdr3_aa: ASSRLVGTGELF

v_call: TRBV20-1
cdr3_aa: SAAGVDTIY

v_call: TRBV18
cdr3_aa: ASSARAGEFYGYT

v_call: TRBV19
cdr3_aa: ASSIGTVMNTEAF

v_call: TRBV5-6
cdr3_aa: ASSTREWITEAF

v_call: TRBV6-1
cdr3_aa: ASSEVAVNQPQH

v_call: TRBV7-9
cdr3_aa: SSSIWRLAGQPHEQY

v_call: TRBV7-2
cdr3_aa: ASSQRQGAKNEQF

v_call: TRBV21-1
cdr3_aa: ASSKVRTGGADYGYT

v_call: TRBV27
cdr3_aa: ASRFQMLNTEAF

v_call: TRBV19
cdr3_aa: ASSEQSLVGETQY

v_call: TRBV9
cdr3_aa: ASSVGLRSGLNTGELF